This TCR beta chain emerged from a study of cytomegalovirus exposure and HLA in healthy donors (TCRdb year 2017). Looking at the study overall: An earlier analysis of some 600 of the donors reported 276 Gb of sequence data and about 120 million unique TCR beta sequences obtained from approximately 180 million T cells. Rather than using new phenotypic data, the later analysis identified candidate immune exposures from TCR beta sequences and from how often those sequences occurred across donors. High-throughput TCR immunosequencing, statistical association of individual TCRs with disease status, and machine learning were combined to predict cytomegalovirus infection status. All discovery cohort repertoires had been generated on a single sequencing platform. Four or five DR-DQ haplotypes were handled as single units for association and clustering because linkage in the cohort was strong. Roughly 300 gigabases of sequencing data and approximately 80 million unique TCR sequences were included in an early release covering about 700 HLA-typed donors. Donor age, sex, ethnicity and CMV serostatus were compiled alongside the repertoire data. The T cell repertoires of around 730 subjects were profiled by immunosequencing and related to cytomegalovirus serostatus. In a later analysis, previously published TCR beta repertoires from 600 to 850 donors were re-analyzed and high-resolution HLA genotyping was added so that TCR occurrence patterns could be studied. An earlier analysis of 587 of the donors applied high-throughput TCR beta sequencing to assess whether each TCR beta V gene segment acted as functional or pseudogenic. HLA typing included class I and class II loci at four-digit resolution. Of the roughly 400 genotyped donors, less than 85% were placed in the genetic ancestry cluster associated with self-reported Caucasian donors. Among 300 to 500 genotyped donors of the cohort, an average of approximately 240,000 unique TCR beta nucleotide sequences was sequenced per donor, of which about 19% were non-productive. A later genetic analysis used genome-wide SNP genotypes for about three fifths of the 666 donors, treating that subset as a discovery cohort. In addition to the first cohort of approximately 670 subjects, a separate validation cohort of 130 or so different subjects was used. The number of typed donors differed by locus: about 620-630 for A, B, C, DRB1 and DQB1; approximately 520 for DQA1; 606 for DPA1; and 400 to 480 for DPB1. The study aimed to test whether cataloging public T cell receptors could reveal signatures of past pathogen exposure. Points the paper makes about the study in general: Some IMGT-functional V segments, including TRBV6-2 and TRBV6-3, could not be distinguished by the 87-base-pair reads and were therefore excluded. In an earlier analysis of 587 of the donors, most TCR beta V segments were observed in productive rearrangements about 87% or about 30% of the time, broadly matching IMGT annotations. This cohort had only TCR beta chains sequenced, and the lack of alpha or paired-chain data limited which features could be detected. HLA typing was unavailable for some donors at each locus, so association tests used only the typed subset. A group of highly shared sequence variants was considered likely to be a technical artifact of the sequencing pipeline. In vitro tests confirmed that a few of the cytomegalovirus-associated TCR beta chains recognize cytomegalovirus antigens. In a later analysis, some 17,000 TCR beta sequences were associated with specific HLA alleles at a false discovery rate of 0.05. In the study, roughly 160 TCR beta chains were listed as associated with cytomegalovirus. Strong co-occurrence of HLA alleles, especially DR and DQ, made assigning TCR associations to individual alleles difficult. The authors suggested that the approach could potentially be extended to other disease states and immunological phenotypes. The earlier analysis of approximately 560 of the donors excluded roughly 17 rarely observed V segments, including chromosome 9 orphons, because counts were too low. Sequencing depth was assumed to be roughly uniform across donors in the presence/absence analyses, though that assumption may not hold. In a later analysis, TCR association rates were found to vary across HLA loci, with the most associated TCRs seen for DRB1 alleles and the fewest for HLA-C alleles. A further reported finding was that TCR beta sequences accurately predicted the HLA-A and HLA-B alleles for most subjects in the first cohort. Correlated functional status among segregating V segments might reflect linkage disequilibrium, but an unknown experimental factor could not be ruled out. In a later analysis, HLA-associated TCR beta chains were found to be more clonally expanded and to have lower generation probabilities than equally common non-associated chains. Most TCR sequences were seen in very few donors, while some public TCRs were found in many individuals. A later analysis found that most CMV-associated TCR beta chains appeared HLA-restricted, with HLA associations seemingly driven largely by CMV exposure. A later genetic analysis reported fewer N-insertions in productive TCRs among donors in an Asian-associated ancestry cluster than the roughly 690-donor mean. In both the original and validation cohorts, the classifier was reported to diagnose cytomegalovirus status with high specificity and sensitivity. In a later analysis, several top co-occurrence clusters were reported to appear linked to parvovirus B19, influenza, CMV and Epstein-Barr virus. In a later genetic analysis, a missense DCLRE1C variant was associated with V-gene and J-gene trimming of TCR beta chains, and the association was replicated in an independent cohort. For the cohort, immune exposure information was limited to CMV serostatus.

As for this clone: No cognate antigen has been identified for it. Base qualities are not provided; no much larger clone lies one nucleotide away.

In total, around 600 healthy bone marrow donors made up the cohort. All cohort members were sampled while nominally healthy, although unrecorded immune exposures were likely present. The donor tested CMV seronegative, placing the donor among the 352 seronegative members of the cohort. Every donor gave a peripheral blood sample, and the peripheral blood mononuclear cells from that sample were used for TCR beta sequencing. The Qiagen DNeasy Blood Extraction Kit was used to extract genomic DNA from the blood cell samples. Libraries were prepared through the immunoSEQ multiplex PCR assay. For the multiplex PCR, a mixture combining 60 forward primers for TCR Vbeta segments and 13 reverse primers for TCR Jbeta segments was used. The CDR3 region of rearranged TCR beta genes was amplified from genomic DNA by a multiplex PCR assay. Amplified TCR beta libraries were sequenced as 87-base-pair reads on the Illumina HiSeq System. Processing in the source paper ran as follows. A later analysis tallied tens of millions of unique TCR beta chains across the 610 or so repertoires, and approximately 11 million of those chains were shared by two or more donors. Raw reads were error-corrected and collapsed into unique sequences with a nearest-neighbor algorithm that merged closely related sequences to remove PCR and sequencing errors. To assign V, D and J gene segments, CDR3 sequences were aligned to IMGT reference sequences. Each retained sequence needed at least a six-nucleotide match to both a V gene segment and a J gene segment. A rearrangement counted as productive if the CDR3 had no stop codons and remained in frame with V and J, and every other rearrangement counted as non-productive. Following IMGT convention, CDR3 was defined as the stretch from the second conserved V-encoded cysteine to the conserved J-encoded phenylalanine. In an earlier analysis of roughly 580 of the donors, sequences lacking an unambiguous match to a single V gene segment were excluded. In an earlier analysis of some 590 of the donors, a V segment was called functional when productive rearrangements were above 56.7%, and segregating when the standard deviation between donors exceeded 5%. A statistical classification framework was built to diagnose cytomegalovirus status from the catalog of TCR beta chain sequences. V and J gene assignment, in a later analysis, came from comparing TCR nucleotide sequences with IMGT/GENE-DB human TR gene sequences. A later analysis assigned CDR3 sequences and most-parsimonious VDJ recombination scenarios with the TCRdist pipeline. In a later analysis, each TCR beta chain was defined by its CDR3 amino acid sequence together with its V-gene family, and reads lacking a unique V-gene family were excluded. As a way to deal with suspected cross-contamination and a sequencing artifact, a later analysis dropped over 550 nucleotide sequences that were highly shared and had low generation probability. In a later analysis, a clonal expansion index was calculated for each public chain from normalized within-repertoire ranks of inferred template counts. Generation probabilities in a later analysis came from a VDJ recombination model fitted to out-of-frame rearrangements, and those results were checked against IGoR. Hypergeometric tests were used in a later analysis to score TCR-TCR, TCR-HLA and TCR-CMV co-occurrence, with a repertoire-size bias correction applied to the TCR pairs. In a later analysis, false discovery rates were estimated by permuting HLA or CMV assignments 20 times. In a later analysis, co-occurring TCRs were grouped with DBSCAN, and TCRdist sequence similarity was added when clustering was performed within HLA-allele-positive subsets. Co-occurrence clustering excluded repertoires with fewer than 30,000 or more than 120,000 public chains, plus five with anomalous nucleotide sharing. TCRdb retrieved this table from immuneACCESS and kept in-frame rearrangements only. Not all clones are present; in checked studies, unresolved V genes account for under half, and no reason is known for the remainder. That table is the source of V, J and clone size, and D and trimming were worked out from the DNA. This sample gives under 250,000 clones in total; about 75% of them show up just once. The top ten hold 1.5% to 2% of the sample.

According to the germline V gene (reference sequence), CDR1 reads MNHNY and CDR2 reads SVGAGI. Germline trimming: 4 bases from V, 2 bases from J; junction bases outside gene matches: 4. There are 15 amino acids in the CDR3, from cysteine to phenylalanine inclusive. The only DNA kept is the CDR3, 45 bases in frame from the first base. The sample was PBMCs. The TCR originated in a male donor in good health and CMV-seronegative. Rearrangement joined TRBV6-6 to TRBJ2-7, and TRBD2 matches 11 of the central bases. The CDR3 protein sequence reads: CASSFRLAGTYEQYF. The nucleotide sequence reads TGTGCCAGCAGTTTCCGACTAGCGGGGACCTACGAGCAGTACTTC.